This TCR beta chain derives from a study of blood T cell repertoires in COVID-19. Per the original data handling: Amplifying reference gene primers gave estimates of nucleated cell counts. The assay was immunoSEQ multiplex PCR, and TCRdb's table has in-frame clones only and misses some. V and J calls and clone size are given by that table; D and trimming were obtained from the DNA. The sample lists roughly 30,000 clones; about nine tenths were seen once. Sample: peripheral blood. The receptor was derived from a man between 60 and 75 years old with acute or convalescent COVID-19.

CDR3 DNA: TGCGCCAGCAGCCAAGACAGGGGGTACTCTGGAAACACCATATATTTT. Translating it yields CASSQDRGYSGNTIYF. The J gene is TRBJ1-3, the V gene TRBV4-3, with 7 positions matching TRBD1. Germline CDR1 LGHNA, CDR2 YSLEER. V lost 0 bases and J lost 0; bases outside the gene matches: 2. This CDR3 comprises 16 residues.